This T cell receptor beta chain was recorded in a study of regulatory T cells in long-lasting Graves disease. The study, taken as a whole, reports: Favored gene segments in persistent disease were TRBV28, TRBJ1-2 and TRBJ2-5.

Researchers made TCR beta libraries by using iRepertoire HTBI primers and running Arm-PCR on CDR3 regions. TCRdb itself ran the multiplex PCR reads through MiXCR, one entry per CDR3 protein. The table shows hundreds of thousands of distinct CDR3 sequences, with less than 20% occurring only once. This clonotype occurred many times. Its antigen is not known. Time point given: newly diagnosed GD, antithyroid drugs for less than 3 months. Generation of the TCR library employed RNA extracted from PBMCs. Germline trimming cut 4 bases from V and 7 bases from J; bases unmatched to any gene: 7. The V gene's germline CDR1 is LGHNA and CDR2 YSLEER. The length of the CDR3 is 16 residues.

The receptor comes from a female donor with Graves disease. This sample comprised peripheral blood mononuclear cells (PBMCs), obtained at new diagnosis, from a patient treated with antithyroid drugs. The chain joins TRBV4-3 to TRBJ2-1; TRBD2 matches at 13 bases. CDR3 region: CASSPVGLAGENEQFF. CDR3 coding DNA: TGCGCCAGCAGCCCGGTCGGACTAGCGGGAGAGAATGAGCAGTTCTTC.